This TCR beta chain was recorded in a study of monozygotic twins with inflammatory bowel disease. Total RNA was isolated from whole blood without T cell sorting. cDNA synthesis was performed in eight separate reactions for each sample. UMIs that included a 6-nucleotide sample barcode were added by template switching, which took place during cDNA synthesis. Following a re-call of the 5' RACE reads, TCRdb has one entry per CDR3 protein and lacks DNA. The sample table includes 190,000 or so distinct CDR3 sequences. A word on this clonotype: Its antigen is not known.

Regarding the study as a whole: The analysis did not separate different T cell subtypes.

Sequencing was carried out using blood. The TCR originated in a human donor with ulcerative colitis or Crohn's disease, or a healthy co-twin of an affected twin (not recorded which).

The CDR3 region is CASSLLQGATNEKLFF. The gene calls are TRBV5-1 and TRBJ1-4; checking the TCRdb D call of TRBD1 is not possible without DNA. This CDR3 comprises 16 residues. The germline CDR1 and CDR2 sequences are SGHRS and YFSETQ.